Following are 7 T cell receptor beta chains from one sample sequenced in a study of blood T cells in healthy people across ages. Together with a sample-barcoded 5' primer, a J-beta primer mix was included in a second PCR lasting roughly 6 to 12 cycles. TCRdb itself ran the 5' RACE reads through MiXCR, one entry per CDR3 protein. The sample lists about 1 million distinct CDR3 sequences, 40% to 50% occurring once. The specimen sequenced was blood. The receptors originated from a woman aged 60-70 years in good health.

The chain joins TRBV27 to TRBJ2-5, with D unresolved. Per the germline V gene, CDR1 is MNHEY and CDR2 is SMNVEV (reference sequence). The V and J ends lost 2 bases and 3 bases respectively, with 10 bases between them. The CDR3 is 14 amino acids. The CDR3 region has the DNA TGTGCCAGCAGTTTAGCCTCGCCCGAAGAGACCCAGTACTTC. The encoded protein is CASSLASPEETQYF.

This clonotype was counted only a few times. J is TRBJ2-1 and V is TRBV7-9; 7 bases match TRBD1. Per germline, CDR1 SEHNR and CDR2 FQNEAQ (reference sequence). This CDR3 has 14 residues. V lost 6 bases to trimming and J lost 5 bases; unmatched junction nucleotides: 7. The CDR3 reads CASRSLGQDNEQFF. Written as DNA, the CDR3 is TGTGCCAGCAGGAGCCTCGGACAGGACAATGAGCAGTTCTTC.

This chain joins TRBV30 and TRBJ2-7; 9 bases line up with TRBD1. This CDR3 is 16 amino acids long. The V and J ends lost 0 bases and 12 bases, in that order; junction bases with no gene match: 18. Per germline, CDR1 GTSNPN and CDR2 SVGIG (reference sequence). CDR3 sequence reads: CAWSVLAGDRVIAPYF. For the CDR3, the DNA is TGTGCCTGGAGTGTACTAGCCGGGGACAGGGTCATAGCCCCGTACTTC.

This clonotype was seen a few times. The chain uses TRBV10-3 and TRBJ2-3, with 8 bases aligning to TRBD2. The length of the CDR3 is 14 residues. From germline, CDR1 is ENHRY and CDR2 SYGVKD. The V and J ends lost 8 bases and 4 bases, in that order; junction bases with no gene match: 8. CDR3 sequence reads: CAISRTGGADTQYF. The CDR3 DNA reads TGTGCCATCTCGCGTACGGGAGGGGCAGATACGCAGTATTTT.

Concerning this clonotype itself: A read error may explain this, as a much larger clone is one base away. The chain joins TRBV5-1 to TRBJ2-7; D not certain. Trimming took off 5 bases at V and 12 bases at J, with 21 bases between the two ends. CDR3 length: 13 residues. Looked up from germline, CDR1 is SGHRS and CDR2 is YFSETQ. Here the CDR3 DNA reads TGCGCCAGCAGTAGCCATCAGCCGGTCCACATGTACTTC. It is translated as CASSSHQPVHMYF.

This clonotype was observed a few times. This chain connects TRBV28 to TRBJ2-7; 11 bases line up with TRBD2. CDR3 size: 16 residues. Germline V gene lookup returns CDR1 MDHEN and CDR2 SYDVKM. V was pared by 10 bases and J by 5 bases, with 16 bases of the junction left unmatched. The CDR3 DNA sequence: TGTGCCACCAACCGGCCTAGCGGGAGGTCCTTGGACGAGCAGTACTTC. It specifies CATNRPSGRSLDEQYF.

The chain employs TRBV6-1 and TRBJ2-1; a weak D match, TRBD2 (6 bases). Trimming pared 2 bases from V and 5 bases from J, leaving 13 bases between. Germline V lookup: CDR1 MNHNS, CDR2 SASEGT. This CDR3 is built from 15 residues. The CDR3: CASSESRRGNNEQFF. In DNA form, the CDR3 reads TGTGCCAGCAGTGAAAGCAGGAGGGGTAACAATGAGCAGTTCTTC.